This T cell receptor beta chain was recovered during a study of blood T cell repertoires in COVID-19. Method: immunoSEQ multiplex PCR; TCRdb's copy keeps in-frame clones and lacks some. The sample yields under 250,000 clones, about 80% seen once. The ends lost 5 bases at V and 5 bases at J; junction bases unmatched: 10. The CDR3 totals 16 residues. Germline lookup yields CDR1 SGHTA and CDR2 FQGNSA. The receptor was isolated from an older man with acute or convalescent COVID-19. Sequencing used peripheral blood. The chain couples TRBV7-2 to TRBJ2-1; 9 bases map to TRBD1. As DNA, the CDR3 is TGTGCCAGCAGCCCCCCGGGACAGGGAGTACACAATGAGCAGTTCTTC. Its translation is CASSPPGQGVHNEQFF. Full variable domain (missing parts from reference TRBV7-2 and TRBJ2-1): GAGVSQSPSNKVTEKGKDVELRCDPISGHTALYWYRQSLGQGLEFLIYFQGNSAPDKSGLPSDRFSAERTGGSVSTLTIQRTQQEDSAVYLCASSPPGQGVHNEQFFGPGTRLTVL.